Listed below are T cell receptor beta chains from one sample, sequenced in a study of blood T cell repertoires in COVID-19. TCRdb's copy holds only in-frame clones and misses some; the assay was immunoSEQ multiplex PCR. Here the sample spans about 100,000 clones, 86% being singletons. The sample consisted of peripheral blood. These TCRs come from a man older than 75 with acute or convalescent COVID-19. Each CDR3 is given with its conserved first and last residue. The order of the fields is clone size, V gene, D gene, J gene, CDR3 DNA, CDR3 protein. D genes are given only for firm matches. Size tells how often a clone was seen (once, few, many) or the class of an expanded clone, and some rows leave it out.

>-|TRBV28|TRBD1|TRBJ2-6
TGTGCCAGCAGTCCACAACAGGGGGCGCGGACTGGGGCCAACGTCCTGACTTTC
CASSPQQGARTGANVLTF
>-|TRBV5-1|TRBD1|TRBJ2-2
TGCGCCAGCAGCTTGGCCGCGAGACAGGGGGCTGGGGCCGGGGAGCTGTTTTTT
CASSLAARQGAGAGELFF
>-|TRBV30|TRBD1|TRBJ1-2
TGTGCCTGGAGCGACAGGGCCTATGGCTACACCTTC
CAWSDRAYGYTF
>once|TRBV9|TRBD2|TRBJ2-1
TGTGCCAGCAGCGTAAGTAGCGGGAGCTACAATGAGCAGTTCTTC
CASSVSSGSYNEQFF
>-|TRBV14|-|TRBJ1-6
TGTGCCAGCAGCCCGACAGTTGATAATTCACCCCTCCACTTT
CASSPTVDNSPLHF
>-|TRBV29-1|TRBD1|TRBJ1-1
TGCAGCGTTGAAGAGACAGGGGGCTGGGAACTCGGGCCCTTGGGAATGGCTTTCTTT
CSVEETGGWELGPLGMAFF
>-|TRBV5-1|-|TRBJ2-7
TGCGCCAGCAGCAAACAGGGAATCGAGCAGTACTTC
CASSKQGIEQYF
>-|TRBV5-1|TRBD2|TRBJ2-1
TGCGCCAGCAGCTTTCTAGCGGGAGATGAGCAGTTCTTC
CASSFLAGDEQFF
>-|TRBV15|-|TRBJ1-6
TGTGCCACCAGCAGAGAGGTCCGGAGCAATTCACCCCTCCACTTT
CATSREVRSNSPLHF
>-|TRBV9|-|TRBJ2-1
TGTGCCAGCAGCGTAGGGGCGGGCAGCTCCTACAATGAGCAGTTCTTC
CASSVGAGSSYNEQFF
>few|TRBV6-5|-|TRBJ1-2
TGTGCCAGCAGTTACTCGAGTCAGGCCATATATGGCTACACCTTC
CASSYSSQAIYGYTF
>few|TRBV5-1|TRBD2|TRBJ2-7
TGCGCCAGCAGCTTGGCGACTAGCGGGGGGAGCTCCTACGAGCAGTACTTC
CASSLATSGGSSYEQYF
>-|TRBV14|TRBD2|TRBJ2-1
TGTGCCAGCAGCCGCTCTAGCGGGAGGATTTACAATGAGCAGTTCTTC
CASSRSSGRIYNEQFF
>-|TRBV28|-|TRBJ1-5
TGTGCCAGCAGCGGGAGCAATCAGCCCCAGCATTTT
CASSGSNQPQHF
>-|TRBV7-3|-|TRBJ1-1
TGTGCCAGCAGCTTTGCGGCTACCACTGAAGCTTTCTTT
CASSFAATTEAFF
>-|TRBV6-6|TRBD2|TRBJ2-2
TGTGCCAGCAGTCGCCAATCCGGGACTAGCGGATCTACCGGGGAGCTGTTTTTT
CASSRQSGTSGSTGELFF
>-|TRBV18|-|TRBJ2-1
TGTGCCAGCTCACGTCAGACACCAACCTCCTACAATGAGCAGTTCTTC
CASSRQTPTSYNEQFF
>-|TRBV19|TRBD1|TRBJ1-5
TGTGCCAGTAGTCCCGGAGGGGGCCTCAATCAGCCCCAGCATTTT
CASSPGGGLNQPQHF
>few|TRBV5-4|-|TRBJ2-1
TGTGCCAGCAGCTTGGAAAGCGGTTCCTACAATGAGCAGTTCTTC
CASSLESGSYNEQFF
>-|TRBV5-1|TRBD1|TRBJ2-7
TGCGCCAGCGGGAACAGGGGGCCGTTAGACGAGCAGTACTTC
CASGNRGPLDEQYF
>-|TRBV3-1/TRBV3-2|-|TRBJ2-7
TGTGCCAGCAGCCAAGTGCGAGGCTACGAGCAGTACTTC
CASSQVRGYEQYF
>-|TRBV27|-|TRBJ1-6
TGTGCCAGCAGTCTCCCCCGGGGGAGGCGTGGCTATAATTCACCCCTCCACTTT
CASSLPRGRRGYNSPLHF
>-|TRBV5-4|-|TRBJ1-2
TGTGCCAGCAGCTTGCAGGGATTGAGAGGCGGCTACACCTTC
CASSLQGLRGGYTF
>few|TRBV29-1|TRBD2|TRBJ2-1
TGCAGCGTTGAAGGAGGACTAGCGGGGCCCTACAATGAGCAGTTCTTC
CSVEGGLAGPYNEQFF
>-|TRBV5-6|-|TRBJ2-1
TGTGCCAGCAGCTTGCAACTAGTAGGCAATGAGCAGTTCTTC
CASSLQLVGNEQFF
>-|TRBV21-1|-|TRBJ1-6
TGTGCCAGCAGCAAATTGAGGGGGGGCCAAGATAATTCACCCCTCCACTTT
CASSKLRGGQDNSPLHF
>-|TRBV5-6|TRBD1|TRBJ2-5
TGTGCCAGCAGCGGGACAGGACTGGGCGGTGGAGAGACCCAGTACTTC
CASSGTGLGGGETQYF
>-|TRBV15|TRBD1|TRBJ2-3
TGTGCCACCAGCAGAGGCCCTTTGACAGGGGAGGCAGATACGCAGTATTTT
CATSRGPLTGEADTQYF
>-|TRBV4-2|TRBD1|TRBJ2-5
TGTGCCAGCAGCCAAGTACAGGGGTCCCAAGAGACCCAGTACTTC
CASSQVQGSQETQYF
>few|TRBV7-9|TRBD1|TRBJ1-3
TGTGCCAGCAGCTTAAAACAGGGGGCTGGAAACACCATATATTTT
CASSLKQGAGNTIYF
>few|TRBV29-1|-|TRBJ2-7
TGCAGCGTTCGGAGCTCCTACGAGCAGTACTTC
CSVRSSYEQYF
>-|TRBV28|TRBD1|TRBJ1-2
TGTGCCAGCAGTTTATCCTCGACAGGGGGGGACTATGGCTACACCTTC
CASSLSSTGGDYGYTF
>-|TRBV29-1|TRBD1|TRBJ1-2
TGCAGCGCGCCGGGACAGGGTGGTTTGGGTGGCTACACCTTC
CSAPGQGGLGGYTF
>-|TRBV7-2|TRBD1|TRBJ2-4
TGTGCCAGCAGCCCGGGACAGGGAGGAAACATTCAGTACTTC
CASSPGQGGNIQYF
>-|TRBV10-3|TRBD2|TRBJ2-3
TGTGCCATCAGTATAGCGGGAGGAAGCACAGATACGCAGTATTTT
CAISIAGGSTDTQYF
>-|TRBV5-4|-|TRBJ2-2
TGTGCCAGCAGCCGTGACCGTGCTAGGGGCACCGGGGAGCTGTTTTTT
CASSRDRARGTGELFF
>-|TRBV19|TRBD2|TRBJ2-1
TGTGCCAGTAGTATGGGACTACCCAACAATGAGCAGTTCTTC
CASSMGLPNNEQFF
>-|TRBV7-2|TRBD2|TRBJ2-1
TGTGCCAGCAGCCTCTGGACTAGCGGGAGGGCCAACTCCTACAATGAGCAGTTCTTC
CASSLWTSGRANSYNEQFF
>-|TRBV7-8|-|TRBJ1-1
TGTGCCAGCAGCCAAATGGGAACAGGAGCCCTCACTGAAGCTTTCTTT
CASSQMGTGALTEAFF
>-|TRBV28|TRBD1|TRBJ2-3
TGTGCCAGCACCTTGGACAGGGAAGTATCGACAGATACGCAGTATTTT
CASTLDREVSTDTQYF
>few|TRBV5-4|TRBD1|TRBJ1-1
TGTGCCAGCAGCGGGACAGGGGTTGCCACTGAAGCTTTCTTT
CASSGTGVATEAFF